This T cell receptor (beta chain) came from a study of Ad26.COV2.S vaccination and SARS-CoV-2 variants. Study information: Intramuscular Ad26.COV2.S doses were given once or twice, 56 days apart. Study results and caveats: It was found that vaccine and placebo recipients had similar non-spike TCR breadth. CD8+ and CD4+ T cells specific for spike reportedly responded with substantial breadth after vaccination.

Treatment specified: around 19 received Ad26.COV2.S at low or high dose, single or two shots; 5 received placebo; per-sample allocation not given. Day 63 after the first vaccine or placebo injection was the time point for sampling. Assay used: immunoSEQ multiplex PCR; TCRdb lists only in-frame clones, some missing. Among more than 300,000 clones listed, over 80% were seen once. Concerning this clone itself: As yet, its antigen is unknown.

The junction had 8 bases not matched to a gene; V was cut back by 4 bases and J by 8 bases. Per germline, CDR1 LGHDT and CDR2 YNNKEL (reference sequence). This CDR3 has 15 amino acids. Sequencing used peripheral blood, obtained in a trial of Ad26.COV2.S vaccine versus placebo. This clonotype was sampled from a person aged 18-60 years who received the Ad26.COV2.S COVID-19 vaccine or a placebo. The chain combines TRBV3-1 (or the pseudogene TRBV3-2) with TRBJ1-4; 9 bases fit TRBD1. CDR3 sequence reads: CASSLLDRGREKLFF. CDR3 sequence (DNA): TGTGCCAGCAGCCTACTGGACAGGGGAAGGGAAAAACTGTTTTTT.